The 24 T cell receptor beta chains presented below share a single source sample, sequenced in a study of T cell clonality in common variable immunodeficiency. Sequenced by immunoSEQ multiplex PCR; TCRdb stores in-frame clones only, minus some. The table lists about 60,000 clones, with no singletons. Sample: peripheral blood mononuclear cells. Source of these receptors: a person between 18 and 70 years old in good health.

With respect to this clone: The read terminates 3 residues before the CDR3 end, so the remaining end is supplied by the germline J gene. The genes are TRBV13 and TRBJ2-3; weak D call: TRBD2 (6 bases). In germline, CDR1 is PRHDT, CDR2 FYEKMQ (reference sequence). The CDR3 sequence is 15 residues long. V dropped 4 bases and J dropped 4 bases, with 15 bases sitting between them. The CDR3 here is CASSSPPRGADTQYF. The CDR3 DNA, read in part, is TGTGCCAGCAGCTCACCCCCGCGGGGAGCAGATACG.

This clone came up many times. The read ends 3 residues shy of where the CDR3 ends; the end is completed using the germline J gene. The genes are TRBV7-8 and TRBJ1-5; TRBD1 is a possible D gene (6 bases). Trimming pared 5 bases from V and 3 bases from J, leaving 17 bases between. There are 16 residues in the CDR3. Looked up from germline, CDR1 is SGHVS and CDR2 is FQNEAQ. CDR3 region: CASSTGQRMINQPQHF. Partial CDR3 DNA: TGTGCCAGCAGCACTGGACAGAGGATGATCAATCAGCCC.

This clone was recorded many times. Read sequence stops 3 residues before the CDR3 end, and the germline J gene provides the missing end. This chain links TRBV2 with TRBJ2-7; D is ambiguous. CDR1 SNHLY and CDR2 FYNNEI come from the germline V gene. The CDR3 covers 13 residues. V was trimmed by 6 bases and J by 0 bases, leaving 9 bases between them. The CDR3 bases that were read are TGTGCCAGCAGCGACACAGACTCCTACGAG. Encoded protein: CASSDTDSYE. The whole CDR3 sequence reads CASSDTDSYEQYF. The entire variable domain, with the rest obtained from reference TRBV2 and TRBJ2-7, is as follows: EPEVTQTPSHQVTQMGQEVILRCVPISNHLYFYWYRQILGQKVEFLVSFYNNEISEKSEIFDDQFSVERPDGSNFTLKIRSTKLEDSAMYFCASSDTDSYEQYFGPGTRLTVT.

The table lists this clone with many counts. The read falls 3 residues short of the CDR3 end, and the missing part is taken from the germline J gene. The chain couples TRBV2 to TRBJ2-3; 10 bases are a match to TRBD2. CDR1 is SNHLY, CDR2 FYNNEI, per germline. The V gene end was trimmed by 6 bases and the J gene end by 4 bases; junction bases not matched to a gene: 10. The CDR3 runs to 16 residues. CDR3 loop: CASRAERGGPSDTQYF. CDR3 DNA (partial): TGTGCCAGCAGGGCGGAGCGGGGGGGCCCGTCAGATACG. Full variable domain (rest looked up from reference TRBV2 and TRBJ2-3): EPEVTQTPSHQVTQMGQEVILRCVPISNHLYFYWYRQILGQKVEFLVSFYNNEISEKSEIFDDQFSVERPDGSNFTLKIRSTKLEDSAMYFCASRAERGGPSDTQYFGPGTRLTVL.

This clone has a handful of counts. Incomplete CDR3 DNA: TGTGCCAGCAGCCAAGGACTAGCGGCCTACGAG. Amino acid sequence: CASSQGLAAYE. The complete CDR3 protein is CASSQGLAAYEQYF. The V gene is TRBV7-6, the J gene TRBJ2-7, with 10 bases identical to TRBD2. Read coverage stops 3 residues before the CDR3 terminus; the germline J gene supplies the remainder. In germline, CDR1 is SGHVS, CDR2 FNYEAQ. This CDR3 has 14 amino acids. Germline trimming cut 5 bases from V and 2 bases from J; bases unmatched to any gene: 3.

This clone was detected many times. The sequenced fragment ends 3 residues before the CDR3 boundary, so the rest is inferred from the germline J gene. The V gene is TRBV6-2 or TRBV6-3, the J gene TRBJ2-1; no reliable D call. There are 17 residues in the CDR3. The germline CDR1 and CDR2 sequences are MNHEY and SVGEGT. V lost 3 bases and J 0 bases, leaving 15 bases between the germline ends. The CDR3 loop reads CASSYTVFASSYNEQFF. The part of the CDR3 DNA that was read is TGTGCCAGCAGTTATACCGTATTCGCTAGCTCCTACAATGAG.

This clone was observed at least ten times. The CDR3 spells CASSTGEMAEAFF. The CDR3 bases that were read are TGTGCCAGCAGTACAGGGGAAATGGCTGAA. J is TRBJ1-1 and V is TRBV2, with 7 bases that match TRBD1. The read comes to an end 3 residues before the CDR3 does, leaving the germline J gene to fill in the end. Per the germline V gene, CDR1 is SNHLY and CDR2 is FYNNEI. The CDR3 consists of 13 residues. Trimming cost V 5 bases and J 6 bases; bases outside gene matches: 6. The whole variable domain, remainder taken from reference TRBV2 and TRBJ1-1, is EPEVTQTPSHQVTQMGQEVILRCVPISNHLYFYWYRQILGQKVEFLVSFYNNEISEKSEIFDDQFSVERPDGSNFTLKIRSTKLEDSAMYFCASSTGEMAEAFFGQGTRLTVV.

The table lists this clone with many counts. The sequenced CDR3 bases are TGTGCCAGTAGTGATAACAGGGGGGAAAATGAAAAA. Translating it yields CASSDNRGENEK. The complete CDR3 protein is CASSDNRGENEKLFF. The V and J genes are TRBV19 and TRBJ1-4, with 8 bases matching TRBD1. The CDR3 end falls 3 residues outside the read, so it is completed with the germline J gene. Per germline, CDR1 LNHDA and CDR2 SQIVND (reference sequence). The V segment lost 5 bases and the J segment 5 bases; nucleotides outside the gene matches: 7. The length of the CDR3 is 15 residues.

This clone has a handful of counts. Read coverage stops 3 residues before the CDR3 terminus; the germline J gene supplies the remainder. This sequence joins TRBV19 and TRBJ2-4; 9 bases align to TRBD1. Germline assignment: CDR1 LNHDA and CDR2 SQIVND (reference sequence). CDR3 size: 14 residues. The CDR3 bases that were read are TGTGCCAGTAGTCCACCGGGACAGGGAAATGGT. The encoded protein is CASSPPGQGNG. The whole CDR3 sequence reads CASSPPGQGNGQYF.

This clone has ten or more counts. The read terminates 3 residues ahead of where the CDR3 ends, so the germline J gene completes it. J is TRBJ1-3 and V is TRBV5-1; TRBD1 might be the D (5 bases). V gave up 0 bases and J gave up 8 bases, with 15 bases separating them. The CDR3 is made up of 15 amino acids. Germline CDR1 is SGHRS and CDR2 is YFSETQ. CDR3 DNA (partial): TGCGCCAGCAGCTTGGCAGGCCAGGGTGTGGACACC. Its protein is CASSLAGQGVDT. The whole CDR3 region reads CASSLAGQGVDTIYF.

This clone has just a few counts. The read terminates 3 residues before the CDR3 end, so the remaining end is supplied by the germline J gene. The rearrangement joins TRBV2 to TRBJ2-1; 7 positions match TRBD1. Germline CDR1 reads SNHLY; CDR2 reads FYNNEI. The junction had 4 bases not matched to a gene; V was cut back by 8 bases and J by 3 bases. The CDR3 has 13 amino acids. The DNA read from the CDR3 is TGTGCCAGCCACTCAGGGGGCTACAATGAG. Translation gives CASHSGGYNE. The full CDR3 protein reads CASHSGGYNEQFF.

This clone was seen repeatedly, ten times or more. The CDR3 end lies 3 residues beyond the end of the read and is filled in from the germline J gene. J is TRBJ2-5 and V is TRBV29-1; 7 bases are shared with TRBD2. This CDR3 contains 14 residues. Germline V lookup: CDR1 SQVTM, CDR2 ANQGSEA. V lost 6 bases, J lost 4 bases, and 11 bases stayed unmatched. CDR3 sequence reads: CSVSLGGGGETQYF. The CDR3 DNA, read in part, is TGCAGCGTCTCCTTGGGGGGGGGAGGAGAGACC.

This clone was seen repeatedly, ten times or more. The CDR3 end falls 3 residues outside the read, so it is completed with the germline J gene. V usage is TRBV7-6 and J usage is TRBJ2-3; 8 nucleotides match TRBD2. J gave up 5 bases and V 6 bases, and 10 bases lay outside the gene matches. The CDR3 runs 15 residues. The germline V gene has CDR1 SGHVS and CDR2 FNYEAQ. CDR3 bases read: TGTGCCAGCAGTCGAGCGGGGGAGCCGGGAGATACG. This translates into CASSRAGEPGDT. The full CDR3 is CASSRAGEPGDTQYF.

There are many counts of this clone. The read terminates 3 residues ahead of where the CDR3 ends, so the germline J gene completes it. This chain joins TRBV12-3 or TRBV12-4 and TRBJ2-3; D may be TRBD1 (6 bases). The CDR3 sequence is 16 residues long. The V gene lost 7 bases and the J gene lost 1 base, with 18 bases spanning the gap. The CDR3 protein is CASTEDTGPGTDTQYF. The DNA read from the CDR3 is TGTGCCAGCACCGAAGATACAGGGCCGGGCACAGATACG.

This clone was counted many times. The read ends 3 residues shy of where the CDR3 ends; the end is completed using the germline J gene. The chain uses TRBV7-3 and TRBJ2-5, with D uncertain. CDR1 SGHTA and CDR2 FQGTGA come from the germline V gene. Trimming cost V 4 bases and J 0 bases, with 6 bases left between them. The CDR3 contains 13 residues. The sequenced CDR3 bases are TGTGCCAGCAGCTCCTATAACCAAGAGACC. This translates into CASSSYNQET. The full CDR3 reads CASSSYNQETQYF.

The sample holds many counts of this clone. The read is 3 residues too short to cover the CDR3 end, so that end is filled in from the germline J gene. This chain connects TRBV4-1 to TRBJ1-2, with 7 nucleotides matching TRBD1. The CDR3 is made up of 15 amino acids. Losses at the gene ends were 0 bases for V and 3 bases for J; bases not matched to a gene: 4. Germline V gives CDR1 MGHRA, CDR2 YSYEKL. CDR3 DNA (partial): TGCGCCAGCAGCCAAGACACAGGGGTGGACTATGGC. Its protein product is CASSQDTGVDYG. The whole CDR3 protein is CASSQDTGVDYGYTF.

This clone was seen repeatedly, ten times or more. The read comes to an end 3 residues before the CDR3 does, leaving the germline J gene to fill in the end. The rearrangement links TRBV5-4 to TRBJ2-4, with D tentatively TRBD2 (6 bases). The CDR3 sequence is 16 residues long. Per germline, CDR1 SGHNT and CDR2 YYREEE (reference sequence). Deletions cut 1 base from V and 0 bases from J, with 11 bases between. The DNA read from the CDR3 is TGTGCCAGCAGCTTGAGTGGGGGACTAGCCAAAAACATT. Protein product: CASSLSGGLAKNI. The whole CDR3 sequence reads CASSLSGGLAKNIQYF.

This clone was recorded at least ten times. The read falls 3 residues short of the CDR3 end, and the missing part is taken from the germline J gene. The gene calls are TRBV4-1 and TRBJ2-2, with TRBD1 matching over 9 bases. From germline, CDR1 is MGHRA and CDR2 YSYEKL. The CDR3 is 16 amino acids. Trimming removed 2 bases from V and 6 bases from J; junction bases left unmatched: 7. The CDR3 DNA, read in part, is TGCGCCAGCAGCCAAAAAGGACAGGGGTTCCCCGGGGAG. Protein product: CASSQKGQGFPGE. The CDR3 in full is CASSQKGQGFPGELFF.

This clone was observed many times. The sequenced fragment ends 3 residues before the CDR3 boundary, so the rest is inferred from the germline J gene. The V and J genes are TRBV6-2 or TRBV6-3 and TRBJ1-2, with a weak D call TRBD1 (5 bases). Germline loops: CDR1 MNHEY, CDR2 SVGEGT. V lost 2 bases and J 1 base, leaving 11 bases between the germline ends. The CDR3 length is 15 residues. The CDR3: CASSYGQGNNYGYTF. CDR3 bases read: TGTGCCAGCAGTTACGGGCAGGGCAATAACTATGGC.

The table lists this clone with many counts. Sequencing ends 3 residues short of the CDR3 end; the germline J gene provides the rest. This sequence joins TRBV10-3 and TRBJ2-2; 10 nucleotides agree with TRBD2. J gave up 1 base and V 7 bases, and 6 bases lay outside the gene matches. The CDR3 sequence is 16 residues long. Germline V lookup: CDR1 ENHRY, CDR2 SYGVKD. The part of the CDR3 DNA that was read is TGTGCCATCAACGGAGCTAGCGGGGGGAACACCGGGGAG. Amino acids: CAINGASGGNTGE. The entire CDR3 reads CAINGASGGNTGELFF.

This clone showed up many times. The read comes to an end 3 residues before the CDR3 does, leaving the germline J gene to fill in the end. The chain combines TRBV10-2 with TRBJ1-3; 7 bases match TRBD1. This CDR3 comprises 16 residues. Germline CDR1 reads WSHSY; CDR2 reads SAAADI. V lost 7 bases and J lost 2; bases outside the gene matches: 11. The covered CDR3 bases are TGCGCCAGCAAGAGGGGCACAGGGGCCCCTGGAAACACC. Its translation is CASKRGTGAPGNT. The whole CDR3 protein is CASKRGTGAPGNTIYF.

The table lists this clone with many counts. Read sequence stops 3 residues before the CDR3 end, and the germline J gene provides the missing end. The rearrangement links TRBV4-1 to TRBJ1-4; D not resolved. V shed 0 bases and J shed 8 bases, with 4 bases lying between them. The CDR3 totals 12 residues. From germline, CDR1 is MGHRA and CDR2 YSYEKL. The CDR3 loop reads CASSQDSEKLFF. CDR3 DNA, as far as it was read: TGCGCCAGCAGCCAAGACTCGGAAAAA.

This clone was found many times. This CDR3 reads CAWTVVRAGNSPLHF. The CDR3 bases that were read are TGTGCCTGGACGGTTGTCAGGGCCGGTAATTCACCC. The V and J genes are TRBV30 and TRBJ1-6; perhaps TRBD1 as D (5 bases). From the germline J gene comes the end of the CDR3, since the read stops 3 residues before it. The V gene's germline CDR1 is GTSNPN and CDR2 SVGIG (reference sequence). V was clipped by 4 bases and J by 6 bases, with 16 bases between them. The CDR3 length is 15 residues.

The table lists this clone with many counts. The CDR3 end is not reached by the read, which stops 3 residues before it; the germline J gene fills it in. The rearrangement joins TRBV29-1 to TRBJ1-1; D gene uncertain. V gave up 4 bases and J gave up 1 base, with 10 bases separating them. The germline V gene encodes CDR1 SQVTM and CDR2 ANQGSEA. There are 13 residues in the CDR3. The sequenced part of the CDR3 DNA is TGCAGCGTTGCTAGGAGTGGGAACACTGAA. Its protein is CSVARSGNTE. The complete CDR3 reads CSVARSGNTEAFF.